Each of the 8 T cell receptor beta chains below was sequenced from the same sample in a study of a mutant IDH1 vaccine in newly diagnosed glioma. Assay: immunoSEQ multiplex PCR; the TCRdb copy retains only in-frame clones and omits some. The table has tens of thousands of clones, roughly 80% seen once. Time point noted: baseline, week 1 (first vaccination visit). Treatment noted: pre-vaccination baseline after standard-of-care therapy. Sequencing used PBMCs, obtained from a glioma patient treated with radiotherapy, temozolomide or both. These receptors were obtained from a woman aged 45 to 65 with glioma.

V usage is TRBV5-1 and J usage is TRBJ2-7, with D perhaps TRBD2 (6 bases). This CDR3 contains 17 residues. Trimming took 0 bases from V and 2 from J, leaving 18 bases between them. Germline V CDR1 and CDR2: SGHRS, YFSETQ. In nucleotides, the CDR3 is TGCGCCAGCAGCTTGGGGTGGTTGCGGGACGGTGCCTACGAGCAGTACTTC. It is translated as CASSLGWLRDGAYEQYF.

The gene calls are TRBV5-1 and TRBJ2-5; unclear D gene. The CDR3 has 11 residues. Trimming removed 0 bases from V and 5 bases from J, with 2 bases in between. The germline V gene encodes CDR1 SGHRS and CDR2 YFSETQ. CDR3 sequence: CASSLAETQYF. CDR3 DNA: TGCGCCAGCAGCTTGGCGGAGACCCAGTACTTC.

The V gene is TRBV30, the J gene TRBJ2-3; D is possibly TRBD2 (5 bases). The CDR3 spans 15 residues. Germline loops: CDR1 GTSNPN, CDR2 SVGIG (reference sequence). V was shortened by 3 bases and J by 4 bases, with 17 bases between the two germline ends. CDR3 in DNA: TGTGCCTGGAGATGGAGGCTGTCTTTCTCAGATACGCAGTATTTT. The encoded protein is CAWRWRLSFSDTQYF.

The CDR3, as DNA: TGTGCCAGCAGTTACTCAGGCTTGAACACTGAAGCTTTCTTT. Translation gives CASSYSGLNTEAFF. V and J are TRBV6-5 and TRBJ1-1; D remains unclear. The CDR3 length is 14 residues. CDR1 MNHEY and CDR2 SVGAGI come from the germline V gene. Trimming cost V 0 bases and J 0 bases, with 5 bases left between them.

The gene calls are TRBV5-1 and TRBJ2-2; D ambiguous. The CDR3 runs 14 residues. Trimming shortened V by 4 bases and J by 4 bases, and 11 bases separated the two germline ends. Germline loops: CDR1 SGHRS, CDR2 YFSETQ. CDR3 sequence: CASSAPGPTGELFF. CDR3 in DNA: TGCGCCAGCAGCGCACCGGGTCCCACCGGGGAGCTGTTTTTT. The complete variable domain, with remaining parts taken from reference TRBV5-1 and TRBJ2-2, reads KAGVTQTPRYLIKTRGQQVTLSCSPISGHRSVSWYQQTPGQGLQFLFEYFSETQRNKGNFPGRFSGRQFSNSRSEMNVSTLELGDSALYLCASSAPGPTGELFFGEGSRLTVL.

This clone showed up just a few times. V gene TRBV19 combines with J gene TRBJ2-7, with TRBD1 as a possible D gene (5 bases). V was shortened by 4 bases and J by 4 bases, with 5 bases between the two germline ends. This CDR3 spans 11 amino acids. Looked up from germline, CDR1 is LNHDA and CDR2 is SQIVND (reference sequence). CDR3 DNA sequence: TGTGCCAGTAGTACAGGGTACGAGCAGTACTTC. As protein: CASSTGYEQYF.

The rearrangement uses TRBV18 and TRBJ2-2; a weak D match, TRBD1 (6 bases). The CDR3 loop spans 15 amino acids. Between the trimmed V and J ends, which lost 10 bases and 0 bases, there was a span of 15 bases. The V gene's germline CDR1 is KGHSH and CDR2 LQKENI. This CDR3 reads CATRTVSANTGELFF. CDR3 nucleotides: TGTGCCACCCGGACAGTTTCCGCGAACACCGGGGAGCTGTTTTTT.

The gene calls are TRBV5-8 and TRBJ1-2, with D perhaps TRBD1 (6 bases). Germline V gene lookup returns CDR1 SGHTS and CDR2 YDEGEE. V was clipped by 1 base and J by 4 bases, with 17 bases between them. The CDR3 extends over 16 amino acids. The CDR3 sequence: CASSLWDTTNSYGYTF. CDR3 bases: TGTGCCAGCAGCTTGTGGGACACAACGAATTCCTATGGCTACACCTTC.